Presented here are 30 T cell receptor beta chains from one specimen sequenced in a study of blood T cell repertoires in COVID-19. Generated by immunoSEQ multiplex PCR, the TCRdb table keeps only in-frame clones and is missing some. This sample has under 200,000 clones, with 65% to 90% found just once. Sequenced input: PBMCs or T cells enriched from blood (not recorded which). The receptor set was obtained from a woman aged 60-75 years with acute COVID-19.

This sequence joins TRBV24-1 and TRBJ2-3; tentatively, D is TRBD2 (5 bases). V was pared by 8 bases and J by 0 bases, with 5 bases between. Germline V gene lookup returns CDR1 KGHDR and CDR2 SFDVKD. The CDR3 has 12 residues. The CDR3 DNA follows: TGTGCCACCACGGGGAGCACAGATACGCAGTATTTT. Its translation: CATTGSTDTQYF.

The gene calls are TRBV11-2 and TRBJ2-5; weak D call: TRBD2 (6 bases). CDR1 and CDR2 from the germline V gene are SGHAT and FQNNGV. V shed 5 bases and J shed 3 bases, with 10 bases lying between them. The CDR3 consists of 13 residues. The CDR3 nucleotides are TGTGCCAGCAGCCGGGACTGGGAAGAGACCCAGTACTTC. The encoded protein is CASSRDWEETQYF.

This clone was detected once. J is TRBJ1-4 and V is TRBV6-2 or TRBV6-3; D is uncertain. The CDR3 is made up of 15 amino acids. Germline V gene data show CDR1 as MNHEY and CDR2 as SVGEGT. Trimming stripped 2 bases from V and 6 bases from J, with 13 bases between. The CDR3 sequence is CASSYLGLGDEKLFF. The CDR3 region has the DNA TGTGCCAGCAGTTACCTTGGACTCGGGGATGAAAAACTGTTTTTT.

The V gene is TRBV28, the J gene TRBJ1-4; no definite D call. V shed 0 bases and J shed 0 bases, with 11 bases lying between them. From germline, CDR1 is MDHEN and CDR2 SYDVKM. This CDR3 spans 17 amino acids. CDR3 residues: CASSLWARAATNEKLFF. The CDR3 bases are TGTGCCAGCAGTTTATGGGCTAGAGCCGCAACTAATGAAAAACTGTTTTTT.

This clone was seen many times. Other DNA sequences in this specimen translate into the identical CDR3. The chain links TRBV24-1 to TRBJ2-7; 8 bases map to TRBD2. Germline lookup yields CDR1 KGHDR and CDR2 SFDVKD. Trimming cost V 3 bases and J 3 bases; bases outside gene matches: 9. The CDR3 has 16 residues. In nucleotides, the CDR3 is TGTGCCACCAGTGATAGTACTAGCGGAACCCACTACGAGCAGTACTTC. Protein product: CATSDSTSGTHYEQYF.

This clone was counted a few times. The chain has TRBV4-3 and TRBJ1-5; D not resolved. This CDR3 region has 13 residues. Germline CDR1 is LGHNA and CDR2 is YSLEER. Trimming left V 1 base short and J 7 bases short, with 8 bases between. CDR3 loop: CASSQVMSQPQHF. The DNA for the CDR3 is TGCGCCAGCAGCCAAGTTATGAGCCAGCCCCAGCATTTT.

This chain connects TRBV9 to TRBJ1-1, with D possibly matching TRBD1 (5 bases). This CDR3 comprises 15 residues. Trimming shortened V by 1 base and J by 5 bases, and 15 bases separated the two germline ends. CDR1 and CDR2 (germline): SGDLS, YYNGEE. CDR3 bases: TGTGCCAGCAGCGTACAGGGCGGGGTAAGGACTGAAGCTTTCTTT. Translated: CASSVQGGVRTEAFF.

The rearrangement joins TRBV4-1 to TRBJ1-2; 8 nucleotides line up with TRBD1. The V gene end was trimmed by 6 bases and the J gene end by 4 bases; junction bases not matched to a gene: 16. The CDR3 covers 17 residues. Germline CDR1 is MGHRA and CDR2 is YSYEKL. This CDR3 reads CASRRRAGGEVGYGYTF. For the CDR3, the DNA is TGCGCCAGCAGGAGGAGGGCAGGGGGCGAGGTTGGCTATGGCTACACCTTC.

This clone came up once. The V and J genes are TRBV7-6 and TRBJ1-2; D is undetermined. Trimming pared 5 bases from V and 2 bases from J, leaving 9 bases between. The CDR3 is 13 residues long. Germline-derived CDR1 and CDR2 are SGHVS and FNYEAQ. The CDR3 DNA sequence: TGTGCCAGCAGCCTCCAACAGAACTATGGCTACACCTTC. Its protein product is CASSLQQNYGYTF.

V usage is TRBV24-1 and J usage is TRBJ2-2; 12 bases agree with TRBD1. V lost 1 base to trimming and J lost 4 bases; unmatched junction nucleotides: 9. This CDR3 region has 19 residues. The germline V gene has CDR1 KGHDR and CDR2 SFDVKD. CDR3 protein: CATSDFPGQGARGTGELFF. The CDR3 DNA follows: TGTGCCACCAGTGATTTTCCGGGACAGGGGGCTCGGGGCACCGGGGAGCTGTTTTTT.

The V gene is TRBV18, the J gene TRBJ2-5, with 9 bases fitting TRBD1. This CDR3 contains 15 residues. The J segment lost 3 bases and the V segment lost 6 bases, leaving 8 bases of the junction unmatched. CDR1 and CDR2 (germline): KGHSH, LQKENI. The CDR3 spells CASSLGQGGEETQYF. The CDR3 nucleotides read TGTGCCAGCTCTCTGGGACAGGGAGGCGAAGAGACCCAGTACTTC.

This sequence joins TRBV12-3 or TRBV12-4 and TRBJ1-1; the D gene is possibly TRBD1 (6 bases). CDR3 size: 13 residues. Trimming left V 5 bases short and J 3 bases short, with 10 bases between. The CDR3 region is CASSPQGHTEAFF. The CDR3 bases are TGTGCCAGCAGTCCACAGGGACACACTGAAGCTTTCTTT.

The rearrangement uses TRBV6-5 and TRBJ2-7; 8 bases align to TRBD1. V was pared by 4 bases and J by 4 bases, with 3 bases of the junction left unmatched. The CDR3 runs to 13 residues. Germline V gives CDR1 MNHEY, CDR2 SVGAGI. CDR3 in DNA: TGTGCCAGCAGTTCCACAGGGGGGTACGAGCAGTACTTC. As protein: CASSSTGGYEQYF.

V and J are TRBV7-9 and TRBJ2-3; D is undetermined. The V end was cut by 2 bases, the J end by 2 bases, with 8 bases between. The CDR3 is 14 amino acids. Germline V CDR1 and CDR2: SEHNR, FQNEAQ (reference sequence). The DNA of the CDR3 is TGTGCCAGCAGCTTAATACAGTCCACAGATACGCAGTATTTT. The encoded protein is CASSLIQSTDTQYF.

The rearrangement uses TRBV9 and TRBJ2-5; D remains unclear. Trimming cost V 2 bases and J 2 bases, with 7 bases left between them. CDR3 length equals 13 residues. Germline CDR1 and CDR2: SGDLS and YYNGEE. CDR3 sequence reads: CASSVSVQETQYF. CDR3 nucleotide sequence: TGTGCCAGCAGCGTGTCCGTACAAGAGACCCAGTACTTC.

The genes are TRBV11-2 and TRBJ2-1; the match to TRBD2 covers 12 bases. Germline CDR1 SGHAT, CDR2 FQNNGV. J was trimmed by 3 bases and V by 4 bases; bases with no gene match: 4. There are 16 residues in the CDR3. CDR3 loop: CASSSMGLAGYNEQFF. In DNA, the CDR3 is TGTGCCAGCAGCTCGATGGGACTAGCGGGCTACAATGAGCAGTTCTTC.

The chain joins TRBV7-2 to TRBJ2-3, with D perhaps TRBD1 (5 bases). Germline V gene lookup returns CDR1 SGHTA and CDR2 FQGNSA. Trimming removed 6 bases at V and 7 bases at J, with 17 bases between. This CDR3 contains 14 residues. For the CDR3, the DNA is TGTGCCAGCAGTGGGGCCGCCCCTATGAATACGCAGTATTTT. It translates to CASSGAAPMNTQYF. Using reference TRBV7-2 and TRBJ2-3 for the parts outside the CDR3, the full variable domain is GAGVSQSPSNKVTEKGKDVELRCDPISGHTALYWYRQSLGQGLEFLIYFQGNSAPDKSGLPSDRFSAERTGGSVSTLTIQRTQQEDSAVYLCASSGAAPMNTQYFGPGTRLTVL.

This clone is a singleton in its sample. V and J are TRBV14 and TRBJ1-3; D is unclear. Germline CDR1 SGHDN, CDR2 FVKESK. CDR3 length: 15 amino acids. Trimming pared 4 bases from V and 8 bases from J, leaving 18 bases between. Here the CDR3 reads CASSPLGVSQHTIYF. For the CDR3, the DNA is TGTGCCAGCAGCCCCCTAGGAGTTAGCCAACACACCATATATTTT.

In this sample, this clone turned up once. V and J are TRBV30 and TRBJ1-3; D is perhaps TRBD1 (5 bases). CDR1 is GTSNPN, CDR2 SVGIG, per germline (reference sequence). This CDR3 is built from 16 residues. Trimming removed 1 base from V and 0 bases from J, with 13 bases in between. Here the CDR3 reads CAWSANRPYSGNTIYF. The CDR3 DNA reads TGTGCCTGGAGTGCTAACAGGCCCTACTCTGGAAACACCATATATTTT. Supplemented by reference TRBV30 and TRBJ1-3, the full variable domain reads SQTIHQWPATLVQPVGSPLSLECTVEGTSNPNLYWYRQAAGRGLQLLFYSVGIGQISSEVPQNLSASRPQDRQFILSSKKLLLSDSGFYLCAWSANRPYSGNTIYFGEGSWLTVV.

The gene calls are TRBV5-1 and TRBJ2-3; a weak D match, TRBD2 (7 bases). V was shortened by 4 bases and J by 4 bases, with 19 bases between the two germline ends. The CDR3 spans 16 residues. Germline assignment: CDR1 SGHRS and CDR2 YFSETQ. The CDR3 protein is CASSPRGGGPADTQYF. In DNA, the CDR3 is TGCGCCAGCAGCCCACGAGGGGGGGGGCCTGCAGATACGCAGTATTTT.

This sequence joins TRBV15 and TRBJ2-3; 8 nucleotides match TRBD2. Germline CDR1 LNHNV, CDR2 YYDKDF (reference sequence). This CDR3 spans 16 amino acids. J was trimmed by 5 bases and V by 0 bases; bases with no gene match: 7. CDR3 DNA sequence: TGTGCCACCAGCAGAGATCGGGGGGGGCTGGAAGATACGCAGTATTTT. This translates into CATSRDRGGLEDTQYF.

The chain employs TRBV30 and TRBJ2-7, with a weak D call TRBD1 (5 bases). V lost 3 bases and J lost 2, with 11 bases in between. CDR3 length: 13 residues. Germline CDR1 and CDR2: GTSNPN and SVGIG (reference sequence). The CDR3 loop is CAWSRGQAYEQYF. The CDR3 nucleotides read TGTGCCTGGAGCCGAGGACAAGCCTACGAGCAGTACTTC.

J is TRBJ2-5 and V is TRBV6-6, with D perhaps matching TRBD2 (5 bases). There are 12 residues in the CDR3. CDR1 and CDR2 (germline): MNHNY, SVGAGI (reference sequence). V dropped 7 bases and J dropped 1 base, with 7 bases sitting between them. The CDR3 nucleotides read TGTGCCAGCACAGCGGTCCAAGAGACCCAGTACTTC. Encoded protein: CASTAVQETQYF.

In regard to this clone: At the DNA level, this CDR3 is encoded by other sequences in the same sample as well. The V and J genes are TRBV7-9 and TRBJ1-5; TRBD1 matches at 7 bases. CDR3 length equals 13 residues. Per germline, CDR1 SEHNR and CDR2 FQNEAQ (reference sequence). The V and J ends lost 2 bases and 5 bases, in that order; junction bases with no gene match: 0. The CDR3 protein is CASSLQGDQPQHF. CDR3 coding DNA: TGTGCCAGCAGCTTACAGGGGGATCAGCCCCAGCATTTT.

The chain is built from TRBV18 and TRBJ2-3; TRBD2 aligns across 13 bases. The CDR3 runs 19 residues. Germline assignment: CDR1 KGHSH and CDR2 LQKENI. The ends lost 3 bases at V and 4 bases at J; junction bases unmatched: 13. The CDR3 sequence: CASSPPNIGLAGVSDTQYF. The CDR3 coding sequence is TGTGCCAGCTCACCTCCAAATATAGGACTAGCGGGAGTCTCAGATACGCAGTATTTT.

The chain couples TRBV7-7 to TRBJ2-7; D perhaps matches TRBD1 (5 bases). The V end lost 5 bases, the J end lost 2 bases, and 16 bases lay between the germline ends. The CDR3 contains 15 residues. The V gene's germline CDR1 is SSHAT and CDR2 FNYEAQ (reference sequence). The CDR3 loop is CASSTQRQGAYEQYF. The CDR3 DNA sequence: TGTGCCAGCAGCACTCAGCGACAAGGGGCCTACGAGCAGTACTTC. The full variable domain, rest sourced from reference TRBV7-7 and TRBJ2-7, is GAGVSQSPRYKVTKRGQDVTLRCDPISSHATLYWYQQALGQGPEFLTYFNYEAQPDKSGLPSDRFSAERPEGSISTLTIQRTEQRDSAMYRCASSTQRQGAYEQYFGPGTRLTVT.

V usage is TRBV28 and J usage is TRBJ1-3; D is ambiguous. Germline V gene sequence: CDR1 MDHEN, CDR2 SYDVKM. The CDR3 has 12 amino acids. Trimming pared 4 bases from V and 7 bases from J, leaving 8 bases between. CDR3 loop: CASSWQRNTIYF. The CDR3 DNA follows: TGTGCCAGCAGTTGGCAGAGGAACACCATATATTTT.

The CDR3 sequence: CASSQDIDNSPLHF. Written as DNA, the CDR3 is TGCGCCAGCAGCCAAGACATAGATAATTCACCCCTCCACTTT. The chain has TRBV4-3 and TRBJ1-6; D is uncertain. Germline loops: CDR1 LGHNA, CDR2 YSLEER. The CDR3 covers 14 residues. The ends were cut back, 0 bases at V and 5 bases at J, with 5 bases in the middle.

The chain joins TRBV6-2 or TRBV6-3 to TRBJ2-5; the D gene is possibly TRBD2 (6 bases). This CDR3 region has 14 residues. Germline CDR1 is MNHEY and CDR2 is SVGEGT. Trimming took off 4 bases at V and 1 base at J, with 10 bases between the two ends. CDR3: CASSSAGFQETQYF. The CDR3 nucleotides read TGTGCCAGCAGTTCCGCGGGGTTCCAAGAGACCCAGTACTTC.

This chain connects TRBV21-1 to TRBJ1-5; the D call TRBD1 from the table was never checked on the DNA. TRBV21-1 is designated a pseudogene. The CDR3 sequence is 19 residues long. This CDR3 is CASSPRDRGPVILNQPQHF. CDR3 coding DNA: TGTGCCAGCAGCCCCCGGGACAGGGGCCCAGTTATTCTCAATCAGCCCCAGCATTTT.